The 19 T cell receptor beta chains reported below all come from one sample, sequenced in a study of blood T cell repertoires in COVID-19. Sequencing was performed with immunoSEQ multiplex PCR; in TCRdb, only in-frame clones are kept and a portion is missing. The sample shows some 150,000 clones, roughly 80% of them seen only once. The sequencing input was peripheral blood. The receptors derive from a man between 65 and 85 years old with acute or convalescent COVID-19.

This sequence joins TRBV5-4 and TRBJ2-7, with 7 bases aligning to TRBD2. Losses at the gene ends were 0 bases for V and 1 base for J; bases not matched to a gene: 4. The CDR3 has 15 residues. Germline assignment: CDR1 SGHNT and CDR2 YYREEE (reference sequence). The CDR3 region has the DNA TGTGCCAGCAGCTTGGGTGCGGGGGATTCCTACGAGCAGTACTTC. Amino acid sequence: CASSLGAGDSYEQYF.

This clone appeared a few times. The V call is TRBV6-1, the J call TRBJ1-2, with a possible D match to TRBD1 (5 bases). V was shortened by 2 bases and J by 3 bases, with 16 bases between the two germline ends. The CDR3 length is 16 residues. Looked up from germline, CDR1 is MNHNS and CDR2 is SASEGT. CDR3 coding DNA: TGTGCCAGCAGTGAAAAGTACGTCCAGGGCGACTATGGCTACACCTTC. Encoded protein: CASSEKYVQGDYGYTF.

This clone was found once. The CDR3 reads CASSQADMGFVANEKLFF. The CDR3 DNA sequence: TGCGCCAGCAGCCAAGCCGACATGGGTTTCGTGGCTAATGAAAAACTGTTTTTT. This chain connects TRBV4-1 to TRBJ1-4; D unresolved. Trimming removed 1 base at V and 3 bases at J, with 18 bases between. The germline CDR1 and CDR2 sequences are MGHRA and YSYEKL. The length of the CDR3 is 18 residues.

This chain connects TRBV7-2 to TRBJ1-2; D uncertain. Trimming left V 4 bases short and J 5 bases short, with 14 bases between. The germline V gene encodes CDR1 SGHTA and CDR2 FQGNSA. The CDR3 sequence is 14 residues long. CDR3 DNA: TGTGCCAGCAGCTCCCCCCCTGGGAGTTATGGCTACACCTTC. Translated: CASSSPPGSYGYTF.

This clone showed up just once. The chain couples TRBV9 to TRBJ2-7, with a tentative D call TRBD2 (5 bases). This CDR3 has 15 residues. Germline-derived CDR1 and CDR2 are SGDLS and YYNGEE. The ends were cut back, 0 bases at V and 0 bases at J, with 10 bases in the middle. Here the CDR3 reads CASSVVGDSSYEQYF. CDR3 nucleotides: TGTGCCAGCAGCGTAGTCGGGGATAGCTCCTACGAGCAGTACTTC.

The chain combines TRBV19 with TRBJ2-1; TRBD2 matches 11 bases. The germline gives CDR1 LNHDA, CDR2 SQIVND (reference sequence). The CDR3 length is 16 residues. V lost 3 bases and J lost 5; bases outside the gene matches: 6. CDR3: CASSIIAGGVDNEQFF. The CDR3 region has the DNA TGTGCCAGTAGTATTATAGCGGGAGGGGTCGACAATGAGCAGTTCTTC. The full variable domain, in which reference TRBV19 and TRBJ2-1 provide the parts outside the CDR3, is DGGITQSPKYLFRKEGQNVTLSCEQNLNHDAMYWYRQDPGQGLRLIYYSQIVNDFQKGDIAEGYSVSREKKESFPLTVTSAQKNPTAFYLCASSIIAGGVDNEQFFGPGTRLTVL.

This rearrangement joins TRBV27 to TRBJ2-2, with TRBD1 matching over 8 bases. This CDR3 has 15 amino acids. The ends lost 8 bases at V and 5 bases at J; junction bases unmatched: 10. Germline CDR1 is MNHEY and CDR2 is SMNVEV (reference sequence). CDR3 sequence: CASRPGQEDTGELFF. CDR3 DNA: TGTGCCAGCCGACCGGGACAGGAGGATACCGGGGAGCTGTTTTTT.

A single count supports this clone. The genes are TRBV18 and TRBJ2-3, with TRBD1 matching over 8 bases. J lost 7 bases, V lost 3 bases, and 12 bases had no gene match. CDR1 and CDR2 (germline): KGHSH, LQKENI. The CDR3 length is 16 residues. The CDR3 region is CASSPISGQGSNTQYF. The CDR3, as DNA: TGTGCCAGCTCACCGATATCCGGACAGGGATCAAATACGCAGTATTTT. Variable domain in full (rest from reference TRBV18 and TRBJ2-3): NAGVMQNPRHLVRRRGQEARLRCSPMKGHSHVYWYRQLPEEGLKFMVYLQKENIIDESGMPKERFSAEFPKEGPSILRIQQVVRGDSAAYFCASSPISGQGSNTQYFGPGTRLTVL.

CDR3: CASSLRDPLAGYTF. CDR3 bases: TGTGCCAGCAGCTTGCGGGATCCCCTCGCTGGCTACACCTTC. V usage is TRBV7-9 and J usage is TRBJ1-2; the D is unclear. The CDR3 consists of 14 residues. Trimming removed 3 bases at V and 7 bases at J, with 15 bases between. CDR1 is SEHNR, CDR2 FQNEAQ, per germline (reference sequence).

V and J are TRBV15 and TRBJ1-4, with TRBD1 matching 7 bases. The CDR3 length is 16 residues. Looked up from germline, CDR1 is LNHNV and CDR2 is YYDKDF (reference sequence). J lost 8 bases, V lost 5 bases, and 14 bases had no gene match. The CDR3 reads CATSRGRTGGKEKLFF. DNA of the CDR3: TGTGCCACCAGCCGAGGGAGGACAGGTGGTAAAGAAAAACTGTTTTTT.

The V call is TRBV7-9, the J call TRBJ1-2, with a possible D match to TRBD1 (5 bases). Germline assignment: CDR1 SEHNR and CDR2 FQNEAQ (reference sequence). This CDR3 comprises 12 residues. Trimming took off 4 bases at V and 3 bases at J, with 6 bases between the two ends. The CDR3 bases are TGTGCCAGCAGCTCAGGGTACTATGGCTACACCTTC. It encodes CASSSGYYGYTF.

V usage is TRBV19 and J usage is TRBJ2-5, with D tentatively TRBD2 (6 bases). Germline-derived CDR1 and CDR2 are LNHDA and SQIVND (reference sequence). The CDR3 has 14 residues. V lost 3 bases and J 5 bases, leaving 13 bases between the germline ends. CDR3 sequence (DNA): TGTGCCAGTAGTATCCGGGGGATCGAGGAGACCCAGTACTTC. Amino acids: CASSIRGIEETQYF.

J is TRBJ2-7 and V is TRBV10-1; 8 nucleotides agree with TRBD1. V shed 0 bases, J shed 6 bases, and the junction held 4 bases outside the gene matches. In germline, CDR1 is WNHNN, CDR2 SYGVQD (reference sequence). The CDR3 is 14 amino acids. CDR3 sequence: CASSESQGASEQYF. CDR3 in DNA: TGCGCCAGCAGTGAGTCGCAGGGGGCGAGCGAGCAGTACTTC.

To note about this clone: A junction boundary mismatches the germline segment, possibly from a read error. The CDR3 sequence is CASSLGPWGQGDF. The CDR3 DNA reads as TGTGCCAGCAGCTTAGGACCCTGGGGACAGGGAGATTTC. The chain carries TRBV7-2 and TRBJ2-7; 9 positions agree with TRBD1. This CDR3 is built from 13 residues. The germline gives CDR1 SGHTA, CDR2 FQGNSA.

The chain couples TRBV6-5 to TRBJ2-2, with TRBD1 identical over 8 bases. CDR1 MNHEY and CDR2 SVGAGI come from the germline V gene. The CDR3 is made up of 14 amino acids. V trimming: 6 bases; J trimming: 1 base; junction bases outside the gene matches: 1. CDR3 sequence: CASRGQENTGELFF. The DNA of the CDR3 is TGTGCCAGCAGGGGACAGGAGAACACCGGGGAGCTGTTTTTT.

The chain carries TRBV11-2 and TRBJ2-5, with 10 bases lining up with TRBD2. CDR3 size: 18 residues. CDR1 is SGHAT and CDR2 is FQNNGV in the germline V gene. Germline trimming cut 3 bases from V and 0 bases from J; bases unmatched to any gene: 10. The CDR3 spells CASSFSGRAGLYQETQYF. Written as DNA, the CDR3 is TGTGCCAGCAGCTTCAGCGGGAGGGCCGGTTTGTACCAAGAGACCCAGTACTTC.

V and J are TRBV7-3 and TRBJ2-1; 7 bases are shared with TRBD2. The germline V gene has CDR1 SGHTA and CDR2 FQGTGA. V shed 5 bases, J shed 1 base, and the junction held 5 bases outside the gene matches. CDR3 length: 15 amino acids. The CDR3: CASSRSSGSYNEQFF. CDR3 bases: TGTGCCAGCAGCCGGTCTAGCGGTTCCTACAATGAGCAGTTCTTC. The entire variable domain, with the rest obtained from reference TRBV7-3 and TRBJ2-1, is as follows: GAGVSQTPSNKVTEKGKYVELRCDPISGHTALYWYRQSLGQGPEFLIYFQGTGAADDSGLPNDRFFAVRPEGSVSTLKIQRTERGDSAVYLCASSRSSGSYNEQFFGPGTRLTVL.

This sequence joins TRBV11-3 and TRBJ2-2, with D perhaps TRBD2 (6 bases). This CDR3 is 16 amino acids long. CDR1 SGHNT and CDR2 YENEEA come from the germline V gene. The V and J ends lost 0 bases and 7 bases respectively, with 15 bases between them. Here the CDR3 reads CASSLEGGRGNGELFF. The CDR3 coding sequence is TGTGCCAGCAGCTTAGAGGGTGGCCGGGGGAACGGGGAGCTGTTTTTT. Combining the CDR3 with reference TRBV11-3 and TRBJ2-2 gives the whole variable domain EAGVVQSPRYKIIEKKQPVAFWCNPISGHNTLYWYLQNLGQGPELLIRYENEEAVDDSQLPKDRFSAERLKGVDSTLKIQPAELGDSAVYLCASSLEGGRGNGELFFGEGSRLTVL.

The gene calls are TRBV28 and TRBJ1-6, with 7 bases matching TRBD1. CDR1 and CDR2 (germline): MDHEN, SYDVKM. V shed 6 bases, J shed 3 bases, and the junction held 5 bases outside the gene matches. The CDR3 consists of 15 residues. For the CDR3, the DNA is TGTGCCAGCAGCCCTCGACAGGGCTATAATTCACCCCTCCACTTT. It encodes CASSPRQGYNSPLHF.